This T cell receptor (beta chain) came from a study of blood T cell repertoires in COVID-19. Study summary: COVID-19 samples from acute and convalescent phases originated in the United States, Italy and Spain. Sample material is recorded as cDNA or gDNA derived from T cells, B-cell-depleted T cells, or PBMCs.

Germline CDR1 reads LGHNT; CDR2 reads FRNRAP. The germline V and J ends were trimmed by 9 bases and 7 bases, with 21 bases remaining between them. This CDR3 region has 15 residues. This clone was counted between two and nine times. Original processing methods: Estimated nucleated cell counts came from reference gene primer amplification. Sequencing used immunoSEQ multiplex PCR; TCRdb keeps in-frame clones, though not all of them. V, J and clone size reflect that table, while D and trimming were determined from the DNA. The sample gives 100,000 to 150,000 clones, over 75% of which show up once; 25% to 30% is in the top ten.

The origin of this receptor is a woman aged 80 or over with acute or convalescent COVID-19. The rearrangement joins TRBV12-5 to TRBJ1-4; no reliable D call. Material: peripheral blood. CDR3 DNA sequence: TGTGCTAGCAGCCCCGGCACGGGGTCCCTTGAAAAACTGTTTTTT. Its translation: CASSPGTGSLEKLFF.